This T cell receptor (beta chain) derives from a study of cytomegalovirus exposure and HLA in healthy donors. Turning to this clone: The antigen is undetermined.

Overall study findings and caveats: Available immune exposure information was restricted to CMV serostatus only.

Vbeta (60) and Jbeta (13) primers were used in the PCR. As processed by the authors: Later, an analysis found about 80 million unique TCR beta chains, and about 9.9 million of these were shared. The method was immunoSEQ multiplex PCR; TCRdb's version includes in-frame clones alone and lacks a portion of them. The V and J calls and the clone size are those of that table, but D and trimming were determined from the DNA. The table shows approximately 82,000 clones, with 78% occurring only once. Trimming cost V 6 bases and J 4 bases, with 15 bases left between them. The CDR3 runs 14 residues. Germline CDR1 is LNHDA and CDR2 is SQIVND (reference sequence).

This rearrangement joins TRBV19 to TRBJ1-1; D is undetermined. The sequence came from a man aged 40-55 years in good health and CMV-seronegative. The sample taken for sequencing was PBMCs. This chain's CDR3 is CASRTASWSTEAFF. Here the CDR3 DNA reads TGTGCCAGTAGGACGGCGTCTTGGAGCACTGAAGCTTTCTTT.